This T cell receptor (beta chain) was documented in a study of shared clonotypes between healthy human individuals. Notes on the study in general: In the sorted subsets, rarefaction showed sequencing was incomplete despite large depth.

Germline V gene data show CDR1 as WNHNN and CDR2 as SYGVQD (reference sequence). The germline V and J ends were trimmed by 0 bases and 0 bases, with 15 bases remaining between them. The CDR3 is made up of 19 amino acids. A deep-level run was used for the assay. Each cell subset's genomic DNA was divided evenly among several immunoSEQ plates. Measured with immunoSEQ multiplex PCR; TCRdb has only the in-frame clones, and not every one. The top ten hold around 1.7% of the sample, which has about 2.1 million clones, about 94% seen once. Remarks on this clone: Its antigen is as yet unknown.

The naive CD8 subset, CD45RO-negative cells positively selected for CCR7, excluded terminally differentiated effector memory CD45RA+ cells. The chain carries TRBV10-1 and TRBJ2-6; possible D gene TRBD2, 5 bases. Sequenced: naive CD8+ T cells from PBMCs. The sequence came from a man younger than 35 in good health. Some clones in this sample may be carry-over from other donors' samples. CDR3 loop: CASSESVNGENSGANVLTF. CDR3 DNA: TGCGCCAGCAGTGAGTCAGTAAACGGGGAAAACTCTGGGGCCAACGTCCTGACTTTC.